The 12 T cell receptor beta chains below come from one sample, sequenced in a study of blood T cells in healthy people across ages. Using a J-beta primer mix together with a sample-barcoded 5' primer, a second PCR was run for about 6 to 12 cycles. TCRdb recomputed calls from the 5' RACE reads with MiXCR, one row per CDR3 protein. The profile covers around 900,000 distinct CDR3 sequences, with just over 50% appearing a single time and about 20% taken by the ten largest. Sequenced sample: blood. Source of these receptors: a woman between 55 and 75 years old in good health.

The chain joins TRBV11-2 to TRBJ2-1; D possibly matches TRBD1 or TRBD2 (5 bases each). The V gene's germline CDR1 is SGHAT and CDR2 FQNNGV. CDR3 length: 15 amino acids. V shed 5 bases and J shed 8 bases, with 19 bases lying between them. DNA for the CDR3: TGTGCCAGCAGCGACCTAACGGGGACCGAGCATGAGCAGTTCTTC. Its translation is CASSDLTGTEHEQFF.

This clonotype was seen only a few times. The chain joins TRBV25-1 to TRBJ1-2; possible D gene TRBD1, 5 bases. V was cut by 2 bases and J by 4 bases, with 8 bases left in between. CDR1 MGHDK and CDR2 SYGVNS come from the germline V gene. The length of the CDR3 is 13 residues. CDR3 coding DNA: TGTGCCAGCAGTGAAAGAGGGGCCTATGGCTACACCTTC. Its protein is CASSERGAYGYTF.

This clonotype has just a few counts. The rearrangement uses TRBV4-1 and TRBJ2-2; D is unresolved. Germline V gives CDR1 MGHRA, CDR2 YSYEKL. V was shortened by 1 base and J by 3 bases, with 9 bases between the two germline ends. The CDR3 contains 15 residues. The CDR3 DNA reads as TGCGCCAGCAGCCAAGTTGGGCAGGACACCGGGGAGCTGTTTTTT. Translating it yields CASSQVGQDTGELFF.

The chain joins TRBV18 to TRBJ2-5; D uncertain. The DNA end favors TRBJ2-7, so the J call may be wrong. In germline, CDR1 is KGHSH, CDR2 LQKENI. This CDR3 region has 14 residues. In nucleotides, the CDR3 is TGTGCCAGCTCACCGAATTCCCCAGAGGCCGAGCAGTACTTC. Its translation is CASSPNSPEAEQYF.

V usage is TRBV30 and J usage is TRBJ2-5; TRBD2 aligns across 9 bases. Germline V gene sequence: CDR1 GTSNPN, CDR2 SVGIG (reference sequence). Trimming took 2 bases from V and 11 from J; bases not matched to a gene: 9. The CDR3 has 13 amino acids. The CDR3: CAWSIGLAREQYF. CDR3 bases: TGTGCCTGGAGTATCGGACTAGCGCGGGAGCAGTACTTC.

This clonotype was counted between two and nine times. One junction end disagrees with the germline gene, perhaps due to a read error. This chain connects TRBV27 to TRBJ2-7; perhaps TRBD1 as D (5 bases). Germline values: CDR1 MNHEY, CDR2 SMNVEV (reference sequence). The CDR3 runs 12 residues. The CDR3 spells CAGRAGSYEQYF. The CDR3 nucleotides read TGTGCCGGCAGGGCCGGCTCCTACGAGCAGTACTTC.

The chain couples TRBV5-6 to TRBJ2-3; D unresolved. V was trimmed by 3 bases and J by 2 bases, leaving 16 bases between them. Germline V gene sequence: CDR1 SGHDT, CDR2 YYEEEE. This CDR3 has 16 amino acids. CDR3 protein: CASSWYVAPNTDTQYF. The DNA of the CDR3 is TGTGCCAGCAGCTGGTACGTTGCCCCTAACACAGATACGCAGTATTTT.

This clonotype was observed a few times. This chain connects TRBV9 to TRBJ1-1; no clear D. Trimming cost V 3 bases and J 0 bases, with 12 bases left between them. The germline gives CDR1 SGDLS, CDR2 YYNGEE. The CDR3 sequence is 15 residues long. CDR3 residues: CASSAPDLLNTEAFF. The CDR3 DNA reads TGTGCCAGCAGCGCTCCGGACCTCTTGAACACTGAAGCTTTCTTT.

This clonotype was seen a handful of times. The chain employs TRBV20-1 and TRBJ2-5; D call uncertain. Germline CDR1 and CDR2: DFQATT and SNEGSKA (reference sequence). V dropped 3 bases and J dropped 11 bases, with 22 bases sitting between them. CDR3 length: 14 residues. The CDR3 sequence: CSASSTDLYNEQYF. Written as DNA, the CDR3 is TGCAGTGCTAGTTCTACGGATCTATACAATGAGCAGTACTTC.

The chain combines TRBV29-1 with TRBJ2-1; TRBD1 agrees at 7 bases. Germline V gene data show CDR1 as SQVTM and CDR2 as ANQGSEA. V was pared by 5 bases and J by 1 base, with 5 bases of the junction left unmatched. This CDR3 contains 14 residues. The CDR3 region has the DNA TGCAGCGTTACAGGGGAAGTTTCCTACAATGAGCAGTTCTTC. Protein: CSVTGEVSYNEQFF.

This clonotype was observed a few times. The chain links TRBV13 to TRBJ2-3; TRBD2 matches at 7 bases. CDR1 PRHDT and CDR2 FYEKMQ come from the germline V gene (reference sequence). The CDR3 runs to 17 residues. Trimming took 3 bases from V and 0 from J; bases not matched to a gene: 9. The CDR3 here is CASSFLAGEWSTDTQYF. The CDR3 nucleotides read TGTGCCAGCAGCTTCCTGGCGGGAGAATGGAGCACAGATACGCAGTATTTT.

The chain is built from TRBV29-1 and TRBJ1-4; D is unresolved. With 7 bases removed from V and 5 bases from J, the gap between germline ends came to 14 bases. Germline assignment: CDR1 SQVTM and CDR2 ANQGSEA. CDR3 length: 13 amino acids. CDR3 nucleotide sequence: TGCAGCGCCCTGACTAGCACAAATGAAAAACTGTTTTTT. Amino acids: CSALTSTNEKLFF.